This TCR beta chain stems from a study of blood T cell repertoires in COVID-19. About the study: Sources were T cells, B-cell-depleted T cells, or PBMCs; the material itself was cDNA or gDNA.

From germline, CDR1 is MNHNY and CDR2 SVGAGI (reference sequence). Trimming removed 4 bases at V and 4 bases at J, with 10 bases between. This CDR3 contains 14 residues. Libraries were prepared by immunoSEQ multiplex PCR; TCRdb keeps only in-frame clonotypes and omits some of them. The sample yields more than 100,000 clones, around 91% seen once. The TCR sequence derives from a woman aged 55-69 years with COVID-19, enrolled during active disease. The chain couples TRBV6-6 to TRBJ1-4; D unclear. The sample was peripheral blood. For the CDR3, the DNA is TGTGCCAGCAGTTCTCGGCGGAGTAATGAAAAACTGTTTTTT. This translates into CASSSRRSNEKLFF.